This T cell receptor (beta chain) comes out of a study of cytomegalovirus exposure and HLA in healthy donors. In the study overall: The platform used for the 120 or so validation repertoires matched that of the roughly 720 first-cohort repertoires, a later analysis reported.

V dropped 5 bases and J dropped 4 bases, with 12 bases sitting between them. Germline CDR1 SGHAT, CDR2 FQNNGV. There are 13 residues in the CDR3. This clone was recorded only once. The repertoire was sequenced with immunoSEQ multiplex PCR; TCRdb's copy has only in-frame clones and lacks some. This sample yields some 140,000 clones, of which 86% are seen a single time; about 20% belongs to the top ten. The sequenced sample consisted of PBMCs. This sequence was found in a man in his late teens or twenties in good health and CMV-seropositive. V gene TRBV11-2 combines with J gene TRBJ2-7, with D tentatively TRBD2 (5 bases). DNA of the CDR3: TGTGCCAGCAGCCCTACGGAGCGGTACGAGCAGTACTTC. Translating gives CASSPTERYEQYF.